The rows below give T cell receptor beta chains drawn from one sample of a study of shared clonotypes between healthy human individuals. Sequencing was performed with immunoSEQ multiplex PCR; in TCRdb, only in-frame clones are kept and a portion is missing. The repertoire has roughly 2 million clones, about 94% of them found once; the top ten carry 0.85% to 1.2%. Sequences were obtained from naive CD8+ T cells sorted from blood. The receptors come from a young man in good health. Each CDR3 is given with its conserved first and last residue.

TRBJ2-5	TRBV25-1	12	CASTAVQETQYF
TRBJ1-4	TRBV7-9	15	CASSSPGQGDEKLFF
TRBJ2-7	TRBV14	13	CASSLLSTYEQYF
TRBJ2-7	TRBV7-6	15	CASSLGGSSSYEQYF
TRBJ2-7	TRBV6-5	13	CASSPSVSYEQYF
TRBJ2-7	TRBV19	14	CASSLQGASYEQYF
TRBJ2-7	TRBV7-9	13	CASSLARDHEQYF
TRBJ2-7	TRBV4-3	16	CASSQDRSGRLNEQYF
TRBJ2-3	TRBV9	16	CASSPERGGFTDTQYF
TRBJ2-7	TRBV27	13	CASSQGRTYEQYF
TRBJ1-5	TRBV27	14	CASSFQGSNQPQHF
TRBJ2-2	TRBV7-9	13	CASSPGGHGELFF
TRBJ2-2	TRBV5-1	15	CASSIEYLNTGELFF
TRBJ2-1	TRBV27	12	CASSLSGFEQFF
TRBJ1-2	TRBV11-2	14	CASSLGTDAYGYTF
TRBJ2-2	TRBV18	15	CASSPVAGVPGELFF
TRBJ1-2	TRBV27	17	CASSPYTGALANYGYTF
TRBJ2-7	TRBV7-8	15	CASSQTPGTEGEQYF
TRBJ2-7	TRBV4-1	15	CASSPRTSGSYGQYF
TRBJ2-3	TRBV2	16	CASSEWTGTSTDTQYF
TRBJ1-1	TRBV5-4	14	CASSLQGGSTEAFF
TRBJ2-7	TRBV5-6	14	CASSLGFRGYEQYF
TRBJ2-7	TRBV5-1	13	CASSSSKAYEQYF
TRBJ2-7	TRBV4-1	13	CASSQRVSYEQYF
TRBJ2-7	TRBV7-2	12	CASSWDSSEQYF
TRBJ1-3	TRBV6-1	12	CASSDSPWTIYF
TRBJ2-5	TRBV11-2	13	CASSLEYQETQYF
TRBJ1-2	TRBV28	16	CATSYGTEGIGNGYTF
TRBJ2-2	TRBV28	15	CASSQRLAMAGELFF
TRBJ2-1	TRBV27	11	CASSQGIEQFF
TRBJ2-1	TRBV4-1	15	CASSRSPGTYNEQFF
TRBJ2-1	TRBV4-1	15	CASSQVRTGGIEQFF
TRBJ2-1	TRBV7-9	16	CASSRTSGASYNEQFF
TRBJ2-2	TRBV28	14	CASSSPDGPGELFF
TRBJ2-7	TRBV27	13	CASSLDRGFEQYF
TRBJ2-1	TRBV2	15	CASSEARGAYNEQFF
TRBJ2-7	TRBV5-8	14	CASSLLVSTYEQYF
TRBJ2-7	TRBV9	13	CASSGAGGYEQYF
TRBJ2-3	TRBV7-9	13	CASRDDRTDTQYF
TRBJ2-7	TRBV27	14	CASSLTQGAYEQYF